Following are 24 T cell receptor beta chains from one sample sequenced in a study of T cells in Graves' hyperthyroidism and ophthalmopathy (dated by TCRdb to the late 2010s). Library method: multiplex PCR. The sequencer was an Illumina HiSeq 2000. The TCR beta CDR3 regions were amplified from the RNA transcripts. The TCR CDR3 was subjected to a first round of RT-PCR using the HTBI primer set and the Qiagen OneStep RT-PCR kit. TCRdb ran its own pipeline on the public reads, namely fastp trimming at Q25 and MiXCR clone calling, and kept in-frame beta chains. Rows with a matching CDR3 protein are joined into one entry that keeps the most common DNA and genes. This sample holds 660,000 or so distinct CDR3 sequences; roughly 20% were observed only once. The top ten hold over 30% of the sample. The material sequenced was blood. Receptors were obtained from a man in his thirties or forties with Graves' ophthalmopathy.

This clonotype came up many times. The J gene is TRBJ2-1, the V gene TRBV7-2, with 11 nucleotides matching TRBD2. From germline, CDR1 is SGHTA and CDR2 FQGNSA. Unmatched junction bases numbered 2, after V lost 2 bases and J lost 2 bases. The CDR3 is made up of 16 amino acids. The CDR3 DNA is TGTGCCAGCAGCTTAACGACTAGCGGGACCTACAATGAGCAGTTCTTC. Protein sequence: CASSLTTSGTYNEQFF.

This sequence joins TRBV7-6 and TRBJ2-7; D remains unclear. The CDR3 is made up of 14 amino acids. Germline V gives CDR1 SGHVS, CDR2 FNYEAQ. V lost 6 bases, J lost 8 bases, and 20 bases lay in between. The CDR3 DNA follows: TGTGCCAGCAGTGAGCTTACTGGGTCCCTCCAGCAGTACTTC. Translation: CASSELTGSLQQYF.

This clonotype came up a few times. The V call is TRBV2, the J call TRBJ2-1, with TRBD2 identical over 13 bases. The CDR3 consists of 16 residues. V dropped 3 bases and J dropped 5; count of bases not matched to a gene: 4. Germline V gene sequence: CDR1 SNHLY, CDR2 FYNNEI. The CDR3 coding sequence is TGTGCCAGCAGTGAGAGGGGACTAGCGGGAAACAATGAGCAGTTCTTC. Translation: CASSERGLAGNNEQFF.

Many counts were recorded for this clonotype. V is TRBV11-2 and J is TRBJ1-5, with D possibly being TRBD1 (6 bases). The CDR3 has 15 amino acids. Trimming stripped 1 base from V and 2 bases from J, with 9 bases between. Germline CDR1 and CDR2: SGHAT and FQNNGV. The CDR3 is CASSLGAGGNQPQHF. In DNA form, the CDR3 reads TGTGCCAGCAGCTTAGGAGCAGGGGGCAATCAGCCCCAGCATTTT.

V and J are TRBV24-1 and TRBJ2-2; 8 nucleotides line up with TRBD2. V dropped 5 bases and J dropped 3; count of bases not matched to a gene: 10. Germline CDR1 KGHDR, CDR2 SFDVKD. The CDR3 has 17 amino acids. In DNA form, the CDR3 reads TGTGCCACCAGTGTCGGAGCGGGAGCGGTGGACACCGGGGAGCTGTTTTTT. Its translation is CATSVGAGAVDTGELFF.

To note about this clonotype: A much bigger clone sits one base away, suggesting this may be a read error. The V gene is TRBV7-2, the J gene TRBJ2-7, with 8 nucleotides matching TRBD1. Germline CDR1 SGHTA, CDR2 FQGNSA. The V gene end was trimmed by 5 bases and the J gene end by 2 bases; junction bases not matched to a gene: 11. This CDR3 is built from 16 residues. The CDR3 DNA reads as TGTGCCAGCAGCCACCTCACCGGGACAGGTACCTACGAGCAGTACTTC. Translation gives CASSHLTGTGTYEQYF.

The rearrangement uses TRBV27 and TRBJ1-1; tentative D call: TRBD1 (6 bases). CDR3 size: 14 residues. The V gene lost 7 bases and the J gene lost 0 bases, with 12 bases spanning the gap. CDR1 and CDR2 (germline): MNHEY, SMNVEV (reference sequence). CDR3 nucleotide sequence: TGTGCCAGCAATTTGGGGGGCGTGAACACTGAAGCTTTCTTT. It is translated as CASNLGGVNTEAFF.

V gene TRBV12-3 or TRBV12-4 combines with J gene TRBJ1-2, with D perhaps TRBD1 (5 bases). CDR3 length: 14 amino acids. The germline V and J ends were trimmed by 6 bases and 0 bases, with 11 bases remaining between them. DNA for the CDR3: TGTGCCAGCAGCCCGACAGAATCTAACTATGGCTACACCTTC. Its protein is CASSPTESNYGYTF.

This clonotype was recorded at least ten times. The chain has TRBV18 and TRBJ1-5; D not certain. Germline values: CDR1 KGHSH, CDR2 LQKENI. Trimming left V 3 bases short and J 0 bases short, with 12 bases between. The CDR3 consists of 16 residues. CDR3: CASSPYGSYSNQPQHF. Written as DNA, the CDR3 is TGTGCCAGCTCACCGTACGGGTCTTATAGCAATCAGCCCCAGCATTTT. Full variable domain (remainder filled in from reference TRBV18 and TRBJ1-5): NAGVMQNPRHLVRRRGQEARLRCSPMKGHSHVYWYRQLPEEGLKFMVYLQKENIIDESGMPKERFSAEFPKEGPSILRIQQVVRGDSAAYFCASSPYGSYSNQPQHFGDGTRLSIL.

At least ten counts were recorded for this clonotype. This chain joins TRBV5-1 and TRBJ1-1; 11 bases are shared with TRBD1. The CDR3 contains 13 residues. Germline V gives CDR1 SGHRS, CDR2 YFSETQ. J gave up 9 bases and V 0 bases, and 1 base lay outside the gene matches. This CDR3 is CASSLGDRGKAFF. The CDR3 DNA reads as TGCGCCAGCAGCTTGGGGGACAGGGGGAAAGCTTTCTTT.

This clonotype was seen repeatedly, ten times or more. The chain uses TRBV28 and TRBJ2-1; 8 nucleotides line up with TRBD1. The trim removed 4 bases at V and 5 bases at J, leaving 10 bases unmatched. Per germline, CDR1 MDHEN and CDR2 SYDVKM. This CDR3 has 16 residues. The CDR3 reads CASSSPGGQSHNEQFF. CDR3 nucleotide sequence: TGTGCCAGCAGTTCGCCAGGGGGCCAAAGTCACAATGAGCAGTTCTTC. The full variable domain, completed using reference TRBV28 and TRBJ2-1, is DVKVTQSSRYLVKRTGEKVFLECVQDMDHENMFWYRQDPGLGLRLIYFSYDVKMKEKGDIPEGYSVSREKKERFSLILESASTNQTSMYLCASSSPGGQSHNEQFFGPGTRLTVL.

In this sample, this clonotype turned up many times. The chain employs TRBV7-8 and TRBJ2-3, with TRBD1 identical over 7 bases. CDR3 length: 16 amino acids. Germline-derived CDR1 and CDR2 are SGHVS and FQNEAQ. V was pared by 6 bases and J by 0 bases, with 9 bases of the junction left unmatched. Written as DNA, the CDR3 is TGTGCCAGCAGAACAGGGGCACCTACTAGCACAGATACGCAGTATTTT. It encodes CASRTGAPTSTDTQYF.

This clonotype was seen once. The gene calls are TRBV7-8 and TRBJ2-3; TRBD2 aligns across 14 bases. From germline, CDR1 is SGHVS and CDR2 FQNEAQ. This CDR3 has 17 residues. V shed 1 base, J shed 6 bases, and the junction held 6 bases outside the gene matches. The DNA of the CDR3 is TGTGCCAGCAGCTTAGTGGCGGGACTAGCGGGAGTGGATACGCAGTATTTT. Translating gives CASSLVAGLAGVDTQYF.

The genes are TRBV18 and TRBJ2-7; D is tentatively TRBD1 or TRBD2 (5 bases each). The V end lost 4 bases, the J end lost 0 bases, and 16 bases lay between the germline ends. The CDR3 sequence is 16 residues long. Germline V gives CDR1 KGHSH, CDR2 LQKENI. CDR3 bases: TGTGCCAGCTCACAACTTACCGGGACGGCCTCCTACGAGCAGTACTTC. It is translated as CASSQLTGTASYEQYF.

In its sample, this clonotype was seen a few times. The chain recombines TRBV6-1 with TRBJ1-2; 9 nucleotides line up with TRBD1. This CDR3 is built from 14 residues. Germline assignment: CDR1 MNHNS and CDR2 SASEGT. The V gene end was trimmed by 5 bases and the J gene end by 6 bases; junction bases not matched to a gene: 7. The CDR3 nucleotides read TGTGCCAGCAGTCTTGGGGACAGGGAAAATGGCTACACCTTC. It codes for CASSLGDRENGYTF.

This clonotype was seen only a few times. The chain employs TRBV6-6 and TRBJ1-1; TRBD1 aligns across 8 bases. CDR3 length: 14 residues. Germline CDR1 reads MNHNY; CDR2 reads SVGAGI (reference sequence). Unmatched junction bases numbered 0, after V lost 2 bases and J lost 1 base. DNA for the CDR3: TGTGCCAGCAGTTACGGGACAGGGAACACTGAAGCTTTCTTT. It yields the protein CASSYGTGNTEAFF.

In this sample, this clonotype turned up a few times. The V gene is TRBV12-3 or TRBV12-4, the J gene TRBJ1-6, with D hard to call. The CDR3 covers 14 residues. Trimming stripped 3 bases from V and 5 bases from J, with 8 bases between. Here the CDR3 reads CASSFGGNNSPLHF. CDR3 bases: TGTGCCAGCAGTTTTGGTGGAAATAATTCACCCCTCCACTTT.

This clonotype was counted at least ten times. The V and J genes are TRBV12-3 or TRBV12-4 and TRBJ1-1; weak D call: TRBD1 (5 bases). The CDR3 runs to 15 residues. V lost 4 bases and J lost 1, with 13 bases in between. The CDR3: CASSWGKTANTEAFF. DNA of the CDR3: TGTGCCAGCAGTTGGGGCAAGACGGCGAACACTGAAGCTTTCTTT.

This clonotype was counted many times. This rearrangement joins TRBV28 to TRBJ2-7, with 7 positions matching TRBD1. Germline CDR1 and CDR2: MDHEN and SYDVKM. The CDR3 runs to 14 residues. Trimming at V came to 6 bases and at J to 2 bases, leaving 7 bases not matched to a gene. CDR3 in DNA: TGTGCCAGCAGCTCAGGGGGAGCTACCTACGAGCAGTACTTC. Protein product: CASSSGGATYEQYF.

The chain carries TRBV19 and TRBJ1-4; D is uncertain. The CDR3 length is 13 residues. V was cut by 3 bases and J by 10 bases, with 12 bases left in between. Germline loops: CDR1 LNHDA, CDR2 SQIVND (reference sequence). CDR3: CASSMEATVKLFF. The CDR3 DNA sequence: TGTGCCAGTAGTATGGAAGCCACGGTAAAACTGTTTTTT.

The chain joins TRBV10-3 to TRBJ1-1; maybe TRBD1 (5 bases). From germline, CDR1 is ENHRY and CDR2 SYGVKD. The CDR3 has 13 amino acids. Trimming stripped 10 bases from V and 2 bases from J, with 14 bases between. Here the CDR3 DNA reads TGTGCCACTGGGCCGGGGGGTAACACTGAAGCTTTCTTT. Its translation: CATGPGGNTEAFF.

There are a few counts of this clonotype. The J gene is TRBJ2-2, the V gene TRBV5-1; perhaps TRBD1 as D (6 bases). The length of the CDR3 is 17 residues. Trimming removed 4 bases from V and 3 bases from J, with 19 bases in between. Germline lookup yields CDR1 SGHRS and CDR2 YFSETQ. The CDR3 here is CASSPTARGDYTGELFF. The CDR3, as DNA: TGCGCCAGCAGCCCTACCGCCAGGGGCGATTACACCGGGGAGCTGTTTTTT.

V gene TRBV13 combines with J gene TRBJ2-7; maybe TRBD2 (5 bases). Trimming took off 5 bases at V and 2 bases at J, with 13 bases between the two ends. The CDR3 is 14 residues long. Germline CDR1 PRHDT, CDR2 FYEKMQ (reference sequence). The DNA for the CDR3 is TGTGCCAGCAGCCTCCATATGGAGGCCTACGAGCAGTACTTC. Translated: CASSLHMEAYEQYF.

In its sample, this clonotype was seen many times. The V gene is TRBV2, the J gene TRBJ1-1, with D possibly TRBD1 on 6 matching bases. Germline V gene data show CDR1 as SNHLY and CDR2 as FYNNEI. Trimming left V 4 bases short and J 1 base short, with 16 bases between. The CDR3 covers 16 residues. The DNA of the CDR3 is TGTGCCAGCAGTGGACAGGCAGGCCTACCGAACACTGAAGCTTTCTTT. Residues: CASSGQAGLPNTEAFF.